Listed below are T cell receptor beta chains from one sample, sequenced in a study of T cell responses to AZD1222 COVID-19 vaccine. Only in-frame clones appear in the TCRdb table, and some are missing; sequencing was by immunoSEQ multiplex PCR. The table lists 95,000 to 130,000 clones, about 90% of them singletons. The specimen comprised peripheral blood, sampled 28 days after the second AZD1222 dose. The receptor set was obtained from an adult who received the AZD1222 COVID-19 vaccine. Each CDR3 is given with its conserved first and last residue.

CASSLEILGPGADTQYF TRBV5-1 17 TRBJ2-3
CASSARLAESYNEQFF TRBV9 16 TRBJ2-1
CASSLNPPGEATNQPQHF TRBV5-1 18 TRBJ1-5
CASSIPGQGPYSNQPQHF TRBV7-3 18 TRBJ1-5
CASSQVAGDTGELFF TRBV3-1/TRBV3-2 15 TRBJ2-2
CASSPTSGSLEQYF TRBV3-1/TRBV3-2 14 TRBJ2-7
CASSSYGAYNEQFF TRBV9 14 TRBJ2-1
CASSLGQGGYEQYF TRBV7-9 14 TRBJ2-7
CASNLENTEAFF TRBV7-9 12 TRBJ1-1
CASSIESSYNEQFF TRBV28 14 TRBJ2-1
CASSYSQGRSPLHF TRBV6-5 14 TRBJ1-6
CASSLQVNRNEQFF TRBV27 14 TRBJ2-1
CASSEGSTNEKLFF TRBV10-1 14 TRBJ1-4
CAGVIMDSSGKLFF TRBV30 14 TRBJ1-4
CASSLGENQPQHF TRBV6-4 13 TRBJ1-5
CASSLAAGHTDTQYF TRBV5-5 15 TRBJ2-3
CASSSVGQPQHF TRBV7-9 12 TRBJ1-5
CASSLIFSYGYTF TRBV5-4 13 TRBJ1-2
CSVQSVGEVDSPLHF TRBV29-1 15 TRBJ1-6
CASSLNTGANEKLFF TRBV5-5 15 TRBJ1-4